The 4 T cell receptor beta chains in this list originate from one sample, sequenced in a study of blood T cells in healthy people across ages. A second PCR of 7 to 11 cycles used a sample-barcoded 5' primer and a J-beta primer mix. TCRdb reprocessed the 5' RACE reads with MiXCR, giving one entry per CDR3 protein. The sample has around 670,000 distinct CDR3 sequences; about 30% are singletons. Sequenced input: blood. The receptor set was obtained from a woman of 80 years or more in good health.

This clonotype was seen repeatedly, ten times or more. The rearrangement joins TRBV20-1 to TRBJ2-5; D is uncertain. This CDR3 spans 12 amino acids. The V end lost 0 bases, the J end lost 8 bases, and 10 bases lay between the germline ends. Germline loops: CDR1 DFQATT, CDR2 SNEGSKA (reference sequence). The chain's CDR3 is CSARDWGETQYF. CDR3 DNA: TGCAGTGCTAGAGATTGGGGTGAAACCCAGTACTTC.

On this clonotype itself: This could be a read error, since a much larger clone is one nucleotide away. The rearrangement uses TRBV5-4 and TRBJ2-3; no clear D gene. The ends were cut back, 7 bases at V and 4 bases at J, with 16 bases in the middle. The CDR3 consists of 14 residues. Germline CDR1 SGHNT, CDR2 YYREEE (reference sequence). The CDR3 is CASGPRTSSDTQYF. DNA for the CDR3: TGTGCCAGCGGCCCTAGGACGAGCTCAGATACGCAGTATTTT. Variable domain in full (rest from reference TRBV5-4 and TRBJ2-3): ETGVTQSPTHLIKTRGQQVTLRCSSQSGHNTVSWYQQALGQGPQFIFQYYREEENGRGNFPPRFSGLQFPNYSSELNVNALELDDSALYLCASGPRTSSDTQYFGPGTRLTVL.

The V call is TRBV5-1, the J call TRBJ2-7, with D perhaps matching TRBD1 or TRBD2 (5 bases each). Trimming cost V 5 bases and J 3 bases, with 12 bases left between them. There are 13 residues in the CDR3. Germline CDR1 SGHRS, CDR2 YFSETQ. CDR3 sequence (DNA): TGCGCCAGCAGACCAGGGAGTGGCTACGAGCAGTACTTC. It specifies CASRPGSGYEQYF. Full variable domain (rest looked up from reference TRBV5-1 and TRBJ2-7): KAGVTQTPRYLIKTRGQQVTLSCSPISGHRSVSWYQQTPGQGLQFLFEYFSETQRNKGNFPGRFSGRQFSNSRSEMNVSTLELGDSALYLCASRPGSGYEQYFGPGTRLTVT.

A remark on this clonotype: With a much larger clone just one base away, this may be a read error. The chain carries TRBV3-1 and TRBJ2-1, with D perhaps assigned TRBD1 or TRBD2 (5 bases each). The CDR3 length is 17 residues. Trimming shortened V by 3 bases and J by 13 bases, and 28 bases separated the two germline ends. Germline CDR1 and CDR2: LGHDT and YNNKEL (reference sequence). The CDR3 DNA reads TGTGCCAGCAGCCAGCAAAGCGGCGGGCCAAAAGTCGGGACCCAGTTCTTC. Its protein product is CASSQQSGGPKVGTQFF.